This record covers a single T cell receptor beta chain. The assay was immunoSEQ multiplex PCR, and TCRdb's table has in-frame clones only and misses some. This table holds some 500,000 clones, roughly 95% found once. These data come from a study of shared clonotypes between healthy human individuals. The CDR3 runs 15 residues. The V gene lost 2 bases and the J gene lost 2 bases, with 12 bases spanning the gap. CDR1 and CDR2 from the germline V gene are MNHEY and SVGAGI. The material sequenced was naive CD4+ T cells sorted from blood. The sample's subset: CD45RA+ positively selected. The chain combines TRBV6-5 with TRBJ1-2; no clear D gene. The sequence derives from a woman in her twenties or thirties in good health. In nucleotides, the CDR3 is TGTGCCAGCAGTTACCGTTTTGGAGACAACTATGGCTACACCTTC. It yields the protein CASSYRFGDNYGYTF.